This T cell receptor beta chain was captured by sequencing in a study of early T cells in non-severe SARS-CoV-2 infection (dated by TCRdb to 2020 to 2023). Study-wide context: Because TCR sequencing relied on bulk RNA taken from unsorted whole blood, pairing of alpha and beta chains was not possible. Study-wide findings and limitations: VDJdb matching was skewed toward anti-spike CD8 responses and likely underestimated virus-specific expansions, missing private and CD4 specificities.

The study was a case-control design nested within a healthcare worker cohort in London, UK, with weekly nasopharyngeal swab PCR tests and blood sampling. Healthcare workers were recruited between 23 and 31 March 2020, during the week of the UK lockdown, and were followed weekly for up to about 15 weeks. Note on this clonotype: What antigen it recognizes has not been identified. No base quality values were provided; no much bigger clone lies one nucleotide off.

The library was obtained by 5' RACE. TCRdb names NextSeq 500 as the instrument used. In the TCR library protocol, unique molecular identifiers were attached to individual cDNA molecules to correct for PCR bias and sequencing error. TCR alpha and beta chains were both sequenced, and the abundances of alpha and beta sequences in each sample were closely correlated with each other. The published analysis was carried out like this. V gene, J gene and CDR3 annotation of TCR sequences was performed with Decombinator V4. Expanded TCRs were defined as changing significantly between any two time points under a Poisson model with p below 0.0001. TCR abundances were normalised to the total number of TCRs sequenced in each sample and reported as counts per million. TRAV1-2 paired with TRAJ12, TRAJ20 or TRAJ33 defined MAIT TCRs, while TRAV10 paired with TRAJ18 defined iNKT TCRs. A search of VDJdb, accessed on 1 November 2021, was run for TCRs annotated to CMV, EBV and SARS-CoV-2, with TCRs annotated for multiple antigens excluded. TCRdb reprocessing: public reads trimmed at Q25 with fastp, clones called with MiXCR, in-frame beta chains kept. A single entry per CDR3 protein holds the most common genes and DNA from its merged rows. TCRdb, rather than the study authors, made the V and J calls. The sample yields some 110,000 distinct CDR3 sequences; around 14% were counted once. Of the sample, 21% is held by the ten largest clones.

Taken from cysteine to phenylalanine, the CDR3 has 12 residues. Solely the CDR3 DNA is kept, with 36 bases framed from the first base. Reading the germline V gene gives CDR1 MNHEY and CDR2 SVGAGI. V loses 6 bases of germline sequence and J loses 9 bases, and the interval between the two ends is 12 bases. The source is an adult who was a healthcare worker with PCR-confirmed SARS-CoV-2 infection or an uninfected control (not recorded which). The material sequenced was whole blood. In this chain, TRBV6-5 is recombined with TRBJ2-1; too little of a D gene remains to name it. The CDR3 corresponds to CASRPPKGEQFF. The bases are TGTGCCAGCAGGCCCCCCAAGGGTGAGCAGTTCTTC.